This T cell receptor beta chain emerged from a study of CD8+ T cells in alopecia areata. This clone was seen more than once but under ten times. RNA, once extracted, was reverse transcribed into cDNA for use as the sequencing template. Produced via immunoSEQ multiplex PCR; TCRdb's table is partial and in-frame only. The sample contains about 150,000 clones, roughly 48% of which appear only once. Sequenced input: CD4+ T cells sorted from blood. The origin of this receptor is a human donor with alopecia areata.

CDR3 region: CASSLDEPDTQYF. DNA for the CDR3: TGCGCCAGCAGCCTGGACGAGCCAGATACGCAGTATTTT. This chain joins TRBV5-1 and TRBJ2-3; no reliable D call. The CDR3 runs to 13 residues. Looked up from germline, CDR1 is SGHRS and CDR2 is YFSETQ. V dropped 4 bases and J dropped 4 bases, with 10 bases sitting between them.